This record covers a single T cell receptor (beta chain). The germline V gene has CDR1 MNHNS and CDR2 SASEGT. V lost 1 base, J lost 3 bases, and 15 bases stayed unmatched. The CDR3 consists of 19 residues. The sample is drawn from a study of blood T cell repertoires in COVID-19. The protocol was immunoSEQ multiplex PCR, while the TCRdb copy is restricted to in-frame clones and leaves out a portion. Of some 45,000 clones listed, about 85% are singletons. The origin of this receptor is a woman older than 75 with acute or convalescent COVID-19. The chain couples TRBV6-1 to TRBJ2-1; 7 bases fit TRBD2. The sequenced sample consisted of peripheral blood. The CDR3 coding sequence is TGTGCCAGCAGTGAAGGAGATACCCTAGCGGAGGTCCTCTACAATGAGCAGTTCTTC. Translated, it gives CASSEGDTLAEVLYNEQFF.